This TCR beta chain derives from a study of T cell changes during pregnancy in multiple sclerosis. TCRdb keeps only in-frame clones here, not all; method: immunoSEQ multiplex PCR. The sample includes some 130,000 clones, roughly 95% of them seen just once. Germline trimming cut 3 bases from V and 1 base from J; bases unmatched to any gene: 2. Per the germline V gene, CDR1 is SGHTA and CDR2 is FQGNSA. The CDR3 is 14 amino acids. The sequences come from peripheral blood, collected after pregnancy. This TCR was sampled from a female donor with multiple sclerosis, enrolled in a pregnancy study. V is TRBV7-2 and J is TRBJ2-7; 8 positions match TRBD2. The DNA of the CDR3 is TGTGCCAGCAGCTTGCGGGGGGCGTCCTACGAGCAGTACTTC. Its protein is CASSLRGASYEQYF.